This TCR beta chain was recovered during a study of CD8+CD57+ T cells in acquired aplastic anemia. General observations from the study: Researchers reported that CD8+ Simpson's diversity was not significantly different in patients versus controls.

Sequencing involved patients with CD8+CD57+ cell expansion previously shown by flow cytometry. Germline CDR1 is ENHRY and CDR2 is SYGVKD. There are 12 residues in the CDR3. The template for TCR beta VDJ and CDR3 sequence profiling was genomic DNA. TCRdb called the reads again in MiXCR, with one record for every CDR3 protein. The sample lists roughly 160,000 distinct CDR3 sequences; over 55% were seen once. Details on this clonotype: What it binds is not known. The germline gene is not matched at one end of the junction; a read error may be the cause.

This chain joins TRBV10-3 and TRBJ1-3; tentative D call: TRBD1 (5 bases). This TCR came from a human donor with aplastic anemia. Material for sequencing was sorted CD4+, CD8+, or CD8+CD57+ T cells (not recorded which) from PBMCs. The DNA of the CDR3 is TGTGCCATCAGGGACACCGGGACGCCGGTACTCTTT. This encodes CAIRDTGTPVLF.